These T cell receptor beta chains were read from a single sample in a study of blood T cell repertoires in COVID-19. The assay was immunoSEQ multiplex PCR, and TCRdb's table has in-frame clones only and misses some. The table has around 300,000 clones, 85% seen once; the top ten hold under 3%. The source material was PBMCs or T cells enriched from blood (not recorded which). Receptors originate from a woman aged 45-65 years who had recovered from COVID-19. Both conserved end residues are part of each CDR3. A D gene is named only where the DNA matches it firmly. Only some rows state a clone size, as once, few, many or a class for expanded clones.

NA TRBJ1-2 TRBV19 NA 14 CATIGRGRIYGYTF TGTGCCACAATAGGGCGGGGAAGAATCTATGGCTACACCTTC
few TRBJ1-1 TRBV10-3 TRBD1 14 CAIRSGQGNTEAFF TGTGCCATCAGATCGGGACAGGGGAACACTGAAGCTTTCTTT
NA TRBJ2-3 TRBV5-5 TRBD2 15 CASSFSGGAKDTQYF TGTGCCAGCAGCTTTAGCGGGGGGGCCAAAGATACGCAGTATTTT
NA TRBJ1-2 TRBV20-1 NA 11 CSARGREGYTF TGCAGTGCTAGAGGACGGGAAGGCTACACCTTC
NA TRBJ1-1 TRBV6-5 TRBD1 14 CASTRTGWDTEAFF TGTGCCAGCACCAGGACAGGGTGGGACACTGAAGCTTTCTTT
NA TRBJ1-2 TRBV7-9 NA 13 CASTLDSFYGYTF TGTGCCAGCACCCTCGACAGCTTCTATGGCTACACCTTC
NA TRBJ1-1 TRBV29-1 NA 14 CSVIREEWNTEAFF TGCAGCGTTATCAGGGAGGAATGGAACACTGAAGCTTTCTTT
NA TRBJ2-7 TRBV25-1 NA 14 CASRETGITYEQYF TGTGCCAGCAGGGAGACCGGGATCACCTACGAGCAGTACTTC
NA TRBJ2-2 TRBV5-1 TRBD2 17 CASSLRLAEGNTGELFF TGCGCCAGCAGCCTCCGACTAGCGGAGGGGAACACCGGGGAGCTGTTTTTT
NA TRBJ1-2 TRBV2 TRBD1 13 CASSEDRAYGYTF TGTGCCAGCAGCGAAGACAGGGCCTATGGCTACACCTTC
NA TRBJ2-5 TRBV2 TRBD2 13 CASPTSDQETQYF TGTGCCAGCCCAACTAGCGATCAAGAGACCCAGTACTTC
NA TRBJ1-5 TRBV5-6 NA 14 CASSLNRRDQPQHF TGTGCCAGCAGCTTGAACAGGAGAGATCAGCCCCAGCATTTT
NA TRBJ1-2 TRBV11-2 NA 13 CATTDTGSYGYTF TGTGCCACCACCGACACAGGGAGCTATGGCTACACCTTC
NA TRBJ2-7 TRBV5-1 NA 13 CASSYPGAYEQYF TGCGCCAGCAGCTACCCCGGGGCCTACGAGCAGTACTTC
NA TRBJ1-5 TRBV19 NA 10 CASGAQPQHF TGTGCCAGTGGGGCTCAGCCCCAGCATTTT
NA TRBJ1-6 TRBV5-4 TRBD1 15 CASSLGDRVNSPLHF TGTGCCAGCAGCTTGGGGGACAGGGTTAACTCACCCCTCCACTTT
NA TRBJ1-3 TRBV19 NA 15 CASSIGGMAGNTIYF TGTGCCAGTAGTATAGGAGGGATGGCTGGAAACACCATATATTTT
NA TRBJ2-1 TRBV30 NA 13 CAWTPGSYNEQFF TGTGCCTGGACCCCCGGTAGCTACAATGAGCAGTTCTTC
once TRBJ1-1 TRBV6-1 NA 14 CASSDPAGYTEAFF TGTGCCAGCAGTGACCCGGCAGGGTACACTGAAGCTTTCTTT
NA TRBJ1-2 TRBV29-1 NA 11 CSAGDRYGYTF TGCAGCGCCGGGGATCGGTATGGCTACACCTTC
NA TRBJ1-2 TRBV7-2 NA 15 CASSLTRAVNYGYTF TGTGCCAGCAGCTTAACCAGGGCGGTCAACTATGGCTACACCTTC
NA TRBJ2-2 TRBV3-1/TRBV3-2 NA 15 CASSQVERVTGELFF TGTGCCAGCAGCCAAGTGGAACGGGTCACCGGGGAGCTGTTTTTT
NA TRBJ2-1 TRBV6-5 TRBD1 14 CASSYTGTGGLQFF TGTGCCAGCAGTTACACCGGGACAGGGGGCCTGCAGTTCTTC
NA TRBJ1-2 TRBV28 TRBD1 13 CASIQGAGDGYTF TGTGCCAGCATTCAGGGGGCAGGGGATGGCTACACCTTC
NA TRBJ2-2 TRBV5-1 TRBD2 16 CASSLEGLANTGELFF TGCGCCAGCAGCTTGGAGGGACTAGCGAACACCGGGGAGCTGTTTTTT
NA TRBJ2-7 TRBV7-2 TRBD1 14 CASSLLTGGSEQYF TGTGCCAGCAGCCTCCTTACAGGGGGAAGCGAGCAGTACTTC
NA TRBJ1-5 TRBV5-6 NA 13 CASSFARNQPQHF TGTGCCAGCAGCTTCGCCCGGAATCAGCCCCAGCATTTT
NA TRBJ1-6 TRBV5-1 NA 15 CASSLGQGGNSPLHF TGCGCCAGCAGCTTGGGTCAGGGAGGAAATTCACCCCTCCACTTT
NA TRBJ2-7 TRBV28 TRBD1 18 CASSPPAKGGADLYEQYF TGTGCCAGCAGCCCCCCTGCTAAAGGGGGCGCGGACCTGTACGAGCAGTACTTC
NA TRBJ1-2 TRBV6-1 TRBD1 17 CASSGEPINRGLYGYTF TGTGCCAGCAGTGGGGAACCGATTAACAGGGGGCTCTATGGCTACACCTTC
NA TRBJ2-1 TRBV10-3 NA 12 CAISEGLGEQFF TGTGCCATCAGTGAGGGACTGGGAGAGCAGTTCTTC
few TRBJ2-3 TRBV28 NA 15 CASSSPGAPTDTQYF TGTGCCAGCAGTTCCCCAGGGGCCCCCACAGATACGCAGTATTTT
NA TRBJ1-2 TRBV9 NA 15 CASSVQVGSNYGYTF TGTGCCAGCAGCGTACAGGTCGGCTCTAACTATGGCTACACCTTC
NA TRBJ2-7 TRBV5-1 NA 13 CASSLGGTYEQYF TGCGCCAGCAGCTTGGGCGGGACCTACGAGCAGTACTTC
NA TRBJ2-2 TRBV7-3 TRBD1 16 CASSSYGQGETGELFF TGTGCCAGCAGCTCATACGGACAGGGTGAAACCGGGGAGCTGTTTTTT
once TRBJ2-2 TRBV5-1 NA 13 CASSLGLSGELFF TGCGCCAGCAGCCTGGGACTGAGCGGGGAGCTGTTTTTT
NA TRBJ2-4 TRBV7-2 NA 15 CASSLSQGRQNIQYF TGTGCCAGCAGCTTATCACAGGGAAGGCAAAACATTCAGTACTTC
NA TRBJ2-7 TRBV6-5 NA 12 CASSYGRYEQYF TGTGCCAGCAGTTACGGCCGCTACGAGCAGTACTTC
few TRBJ1-5 TRBV27 NA 14 CASSLSGTRRPQHF TGTGCCAGCAGTTTATCCGGGACAAGGAGGCCCCAGCATTTT
NA TRBJ1-1 TRBV7-9 TRBD1 15 CASTLPGQGIPEAFF TGTGCCAGCACCTTGCCGGGACAGGGCATCCCTGAAGCTTTCTTT
NA TRBJ1-6 TRBV7-2 NA 16 CASSNRASGSSSPLHF TGTGCCAGCAGCAATAGGGCGTCTGGGAGCAGTTCACCCCTCCACTTT
NA TRBJ1-1 TRBV29-1 NA 14 CSVGARGIGTEAFF TGCAGCGTTGGGGCAAGGGGGATTGGCACTGAAGCTTTCTTT
NA TRBJ1-2 TRBV6-1 TRBD1 15 CASSEDDRQGYGYTF TGTGCCAGCAGTGAAGACGATAGACAGGGCTATGGCTACACCTTC
NA TRBJ2-5 TRBV29-1 NA 13 CSVAEGAEETQYF TGCAGCGTTGCCGAGGGAGCGGAAGAGACCCAGTACTTC
NA TRBJ2-7 TRBV18 TRBD1 13 CASSPGQDAEQYF TGTGCCAGCTCACCAGGACAGGACGCCGAGCAGTACTTC
NA TRBJ2-7 TRBV11-2 TRBD1 13 CASTKDRDYEQYF TGTGCCAGCACTAAGGACAGGGATTACGAGCAGTACTTC
few TRBJ2-1 TRBV9 NA 15 CASRGSPEAYNEQFF TGTGCCAGCAGGGGCAGTCCGGAGGCCTACAATGAGCAGTTCTTC
NA TRBJ2-2 TRBV5-8 NA 15 CASSLYWSNTGELFF TGTGCCAGCAGCTTGTACTGGTCGAACACCGGGGAGCTGTTTTTT
once TRBJ1-2 TRBV4-3 TRBD1 15 CASSLQGAQAYGYTF TGCGCCAGCAGCCTACAGGGGGCGCAGGCCTATGGCTACACCTTC
NA TRBJ1-5 TRBV28 TRBD1 13 CASRWTGDQPQHF TGTGCCAGCAGGTGGACAGGGGACCAGCCCCAGCATTTT
few TRBJ1-2 TRBV6-1 TRBD1 15 CASSDGQGRFYGYTF TGTGCCAGCAGTGACGGACAGGGACGATTCTATGGCTACACCTTC
once TRBJ2-7 TRBV28 NA 13 CASSGTPLYEQYF TGTGCCAGTTCCGGGACACCTCTCTACGAGCAGTACTTC
NA TRBJ1-2 TRBV19 NA 14 CASSTPGGDYGYTF TGTGCCAGTAGTACCCCTGGAGGGGACTATGGCTACACCTTC
NA TRBJ1-2 TRBV13 TRBD1 14 CASSLGTGNYGYTF TGTGCCAGCAGCTTAGGGACAGGGAACTATGGCTACACCTTC
NA TRBJ2-1 TRBV5-4 TRBD1 17 CASSLPGQGIGYNEQFF TGTGCCAGCAGCTTGCCGGGACAGGGAATTGGCTACAATGAGCAGTTCTTC
NA TRBJ2-7 TRBV7-9 TRBD1 14 CASSSGQGSYEQYF TGTGCCAGCAGCTCGGGACAGGGGTCCTACGAGCAGTACTTC